What follows describes a single T cell receptor (beta chain). The data were taken from a study of blood T cell repertoires in COVID-19. In the authors' methods: By means of reference gene primer amplification, nucleated cell counts were estimated. Assay: immunoSEQ multiplex PCR; the TCRdb copy retains only in-frame clones and omits some. The DNA was the basis for D and trimming; V, J and clone size are from that table. The table shows a few hundred thousand clones, with around 87% occurring only once. This receptor was identified in a man aged 55 to 70 with acute or convalescent COVID-19. The sample taken for sequencing was peripheral blood.

The CDR3 sequence: CASSLVGGPNTEAFF. CDR3 bases: TGTGCCAGCAGCTTAGTCGGGGGGCCGAACACTGAAGCTTTCTTT. This rearrangement joins TRBV13 to TRBJ1-1; a weak D match, TRBD1 (6 bases). Trimming pared 1 base from V and 1 base from J, leaving 10 bases between. This CDR3 has 15 amino acids. Germline-derived CDR1 and CDR2 are PRHDT and FYEKMQ (reference sequence). The full variable domain, rest sourced from reference TRBV13 and TRBJ1-1, is AAGVIQSPRHLIKEKRETATLKCYPIPRHDTVYWYQQGPGQDPQFLISFYEKMQSDKGSIPDRFSAQQFSDYHSELNMSSLELGDSALYFCASSLVGGPNTEAFFGQGTRLTVV.